The rows below give T cell receptor beta chains drawn from one sample of a study of shared clonotypes between healthy human individuals. Profiling relied on immunoSEQ multiplex PCR, and the TCRdb table lists in-frame clones only, not all of them. The sample lists 550,000 to 800,000 clones; roughly 91% were seen once. Sequenced material: memory CD8+ T cells from PBMCs. The origin of the receptors is a man younger than 35 in good health. Some clones in this sample may be carry-over from other donors' samples. CDR3s include the opening cysteine and the closing phenylalanine or tryptophan. The order of the fields is CDR3 length, V gene, CDR3 protein.

14 TRBV2 CASGPTSGSYEQYF
13 TRBV28 CASSLVRPNEQFF
14 TRBV28 CASSQTGATYEQYF
16 TRBV10-3 CAIRATSGSSYNEQFF
11 TRBV6-6 CASGQGMGYTF
13 TRBV29-1 CSVTDEGPETQYF
15 TRBV7-8 CASSPTTSGTYEQYF
15 TRBV6-5 CASSSGRIPYNEQFF
12 TRBV11-2 CATGWDANVLTF
15 TRBV27 CASSLDTDGGRLQYF
12 TRBV6-5 CASGPRDYEQYF
15 TRBV7-9 CASSTGLAGGKTQYF
15 TRBV6-5 CASSYRVTGGYEQYF
15 TRBV27 CASSDRDPLTYEQYF
15 TRBV7-2 CASSLDPGWGTEAFF
17 TRBV28 CASSLEGGLYLAGGPFF
15 TRBV28 CASSISGTASDTQYF
13 TRBV4-1 CANTDRVVQPQHF
16 TRBV4-1 CASSQERQTARYGYTF
14 TRBV28 CASSPSQDYYGYTF
18 TRBV28 CASRTRDPSRLAKNIQYF
17 TRBV27 CASSLVSGARFVETQYF
13 TRBV10-3 CAISDPPANEQFF
18 TRBV23-1 CASSQSCQGQPLNYEQYF
13 TRBV11-2 CATSIGTTYEQYF
14 TRBV27 CASSYRATNEKLFF
15 TRBV9 CASSIGHPGSYEQYF